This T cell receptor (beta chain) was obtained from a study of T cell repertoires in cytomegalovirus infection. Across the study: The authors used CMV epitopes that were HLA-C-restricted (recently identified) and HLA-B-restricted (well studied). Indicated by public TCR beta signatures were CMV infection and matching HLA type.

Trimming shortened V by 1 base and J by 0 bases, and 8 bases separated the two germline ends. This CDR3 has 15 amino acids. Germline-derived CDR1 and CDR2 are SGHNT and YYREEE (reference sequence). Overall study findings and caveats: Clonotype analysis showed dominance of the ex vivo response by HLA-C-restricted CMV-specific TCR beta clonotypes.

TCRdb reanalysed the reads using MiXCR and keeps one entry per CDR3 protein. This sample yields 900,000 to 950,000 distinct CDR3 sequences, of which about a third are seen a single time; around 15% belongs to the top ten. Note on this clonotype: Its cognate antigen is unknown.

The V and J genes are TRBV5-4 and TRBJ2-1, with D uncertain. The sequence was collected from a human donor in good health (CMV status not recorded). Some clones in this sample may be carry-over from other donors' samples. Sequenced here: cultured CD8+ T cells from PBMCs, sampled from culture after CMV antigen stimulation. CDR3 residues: CASSLHSNSYNEQFF. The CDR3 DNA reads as TGTGCCAGCAGCTTGCACAGCAACTCCTACAATGAGCAGTTCTTC.